This passage covers 28 T cell receptor beta chains from one sample sequenced in a study of cytomegalovirus exposure and HLA in healthy donors. 13 Jbeta primers and 60 Vbeta primers were used for the PCR. Repertoires were generated with immunoSEQ multiplex PCR, while TCRdb's copy carries only in-frame clones and drops some. Found here are around 84,000 clones, around 77% of them singletons; the top ten hold more than 2.5%. Sequencing was performed on PBMCs. The receptors come from a man aged 50-59 years in good health and CMV-seronegative.

The sample holds one count of this clone. The V gene is TRBV30, the J gene TRBJ2-1; D perhaps matches TRBD1 (7 bases). The CDR3 has 12 amino acids. Germline CDR1 GTSNPN, CDR2 SVGIG (reference sequence). V lost 2 bases and J lost 6, with 8 bases in between. The CDR3 nucleotides read TGTGCCTGGAGTCAGGGGGGCAATGAGCAGTTCTTC. This encodes CAWSQGGNEQFF. The variable domain in full, completed from reference TRBV30 and TRBJ2-1, reads SQTIHQWPATLVQPVGSPLSLECTVEGTSNPNLYWYRQAAGRGLQLLFYSVGIGQISSEVPQNLSASRPQDRQFILSSKKLLLSDSGFYLCAWSQGGNEQFFGPGTRLTVL.

The chain uses TRBV6-5 and TRBJ1-1, with a possible D match to TRBD1 (6 bases). The V and J ends lost 6 bases and 6 bases respectively, with 14 bases between them. The CDR3 runs 13 residues. Germline V gene sequence: CDR1 MNHEY, CDR2 SVGAGI. The CDR3: CASSTQGRAEAFF. For the CDR3, the DNA is TGTGCCAGCAGCACCCAGGGGCGTGCTGAAGCTTTCTTT.

This chain links TRBV7-8 with TRBJ1-4; 11 bases fit TRBD1. V dropped 4 bases and J dropped 7; count of bases not matched to a gene: 5. CDR1 SGHVS and CDR2 FQNEAQ come from the germline V gene. The CDR3 loop spans 15 amino acids. The CDR3 nucleotides are TGTGCCAGCAGCTCAAGGACAGGGGGCGTTGAAAAACTGTTTTTT. This translates into CASSSRTGGVEKLFF.

This chain links TRBV7-2 with TRBJ1-2; tentative D call: TRBD1 (5 bases). The CDR3 length is 13 residues. V lost 5 bases and J 4 bases, leaving 11 bases between the germline ends. Germline V gene lookup returns CDR1 SGHTA and CDR2 FQGNSA. CDR3 nucleotides: TGTGCCAGCAGCGGCAGGGTCGTCTATGGCTACACCTTC. Translated, it gives CASSGRVVYGYTF.

This chain links TRBV28 with TRBJ1-2, with TRBD1 identical over 8 bases. Germline V lookup: CDR1 MDHEN, CDR2 SYDVKM. Trimming removed 8 bases from V and 8 bases from J; junction bases left unmatched: 13. The CDR3 sequence is 14 residues long. The CDR3 is CASGPGQASSGYTF. The DNA for the CDR3 is TGTGCCAGCGGACCGGGACAGGCCTCCTCCGGCTACACCTTC.

This chain joins TRBV2 and TRBJ2-2; the match to TRBD1 covers 8 bases. V gave up 6 bases and J gave up 0 bases; unmatched junction bases: 9. CDR1 and CDR2 (germline): SNHLY, FYNNEI. The length of the CDR3 is 17 residues. The DNA for the CDR3 is TGTGCCAGCAGGCAGAGACGGACAGGGACGAACACCGGGGAGCTGTTTTTT. Translated: CASRQRRTGTNTGELFF.

The V gene is TRBV10-3, the J gene TRBJ2-3; 11 bases line up with TRBD2. The CDR3 loop spans 16 amino acids. Looked up from germline, CDR1 is ENHRY and CDR2 is SYGVKD. After removal of 4 bases from V and 9 bases from J, the junction contained 12 bases not matched to a gene. The CDR3 DNA sequence: TGTGCCATCAGTGGCCAGCTAGCGGGGGGTACGATAACGCAGTATTTT. This codes for CAISGQLAGGTITQYF.

V usage is TRBV6-1 and J usage is TRBJ2-3; 11 bases agree with TRBD2. Germline assignment: CDR1 MNHNS and CDR2 SASEGT. The CDR3 is 15 residues long. Germline trimming cut 3 bases from V and 5 bases from J; bases unmatched to any gene: 4. CDR3 sequence (DNA): TGTGCCAGCAGTGACCTAGCGGGGGGTCAAGATACGCAGTATTTT. Its translation is CASSDLAGGQDTQYF.

The chain uses TRBV7-2 and TRBJ2-2; TRBD2 might be the D (6 bases). This CDR3 has 15 residues. Germline-derived CDR1 and CDR2 are SGHTA and FQGNSA. V was cut by 5 bases and J by 5 bases, with 15 bases left in between. CDR3 sequence (DNA): TGTGCCAGCAGCCTTACGTGGGGGGTGACCGGGGAGCTGTTTTTT. Encoded protein: CASSLTWGVTGELFF.

The chain employs TRBV28 and TRBJ2-7; D call uncertain. Germline loops: CDR1 MDHEN, CDR2 SYDVKM. Trimming cost V 2 bases and J 3 bases, with 5 bases left between them. The CDR3 consists of 12 residues. CDR3 bases: TGTGCCAGCAGTTTAACATACTACGAGCAGTACTTC. This sequence encodes CASSLTYYEQYF.

V gene TRBV6-1 combines with J gene TRBJ2-1, with 10 bases identical to TRBD2. J was trimmed by 5 bases and V by 2 bases; bases with no gene match: 6. The CDR3 covers 16 residues. Germline loops: CDR1 MNHNS, CDR2 SASEGT. CDR3 DNA sequence: TGTGCCAGCAGTGAACTAGCGGGGGAGCCCAACAATGAGCAGTTCTTC. Translation: CASSELAGEPNNEQFF.

In DNA form, the CDR3 reads TGTGCCACCACTATGGGGGCATACTCCTACGAGCAGTACTTC. Translating gives CATTMGAYSYEQYF. The V gene is TRBV28, the J gene TRBJ2-7; D perhaps matches TRBD1 (6 bases). Germline V gene lookup returns CDR1 MDHEN and CDR2 SYDVKM. With 10 bases removed from V and 0 bases from J, the gap between germline ends came to 16 bases. This CDR3 comprises 14 residues.

The chain uses TRBV30 and TRBJ2-7, with 10 positions matching TRBD1. The V segment lost 3 bases and the J segment 6 bases; nucleotides outside the gene matches: 5. The CDR3 length is 13 residues. Germline CDR1 reads GTSNPN; CDR2 reads SVGIG (reference sequence). The CDR3: CAWSLDRGREQYF. The CDR3 coding sequence is TGTGCCTGGAGCTTAGACAGGGGGCGCGAGCAGTACTTC.

The rearrangement links TRBV6-1 to TRBJ1-2; a possible D gene is TRBD1 (5 bases). Between the trimmed V and J ends, which lost 1 base and 4 bases, there was a span of 16 bases. The CDR3 loop spans 16 amino acids. Per the germline V gene, CDR1 is MNHNS and CDR2 is SASEGT. The CDR3 DNA reads TGTGCCAGCAGTGAAGACGCAGGGAGGATTAGCTATGGCTACACCTTC. Its translation: CASSEDAGRISYGYTF.

This chain uses TRBV6-1 with TRBJ2-1, with 8 bases aligning to TRBD2. The CDR3 extends over 13 amino acids. V shed 1 base, J shed 8 bases, and the junction held 1 base outside the gene matches. The germline V gene has CDR1 MNHNS and CDR2 SASEGT. The CDR3 protein is CASSEVGLDEQFF. The CDR3 nucleotides are TGTGCCAGCAGTGAAGTGGGACTAGATGAGCAGTTCTTC.

The J gene is TRBJ2-5, the V gene TRBV6-6, with TRBD1 identical over 9 bases. The J call may be in error: the DNA end matches TRBJ2-7 better. There are 15 residues in the CDR3. Germline-derived CDR1 and CDR2 are MNHNY and SVGAGI (reference sequence). The CDR3: CASSKGQGKSYEQYF. Written as DNA, the CDR3 is TGTGCCAGCAGTAAGGGACAGGGAAAGTCCTACGAGCAGTACTTC.

The chain employs TRBV4-3 and TRBJ2-3, with TRBD2 matching over 12 bases. Germline V CDR1 and CDR2: LGHNA, YSLEER. The ends lost 3 bases at V and 9 bases at J; junction bases unmatched: 1. The CDR3 extends over 13 amino acids. CDR3 DNA sequence: TGCGCCAGCAGCCACGGACTAGCGGGGACGCAGTATTTT. It is translated as CASSHGLAGTQYF.

This CDR3 is CSVVDRKNTEAFF. CDR3 nucleotides: TGCAGCGTGGTGGACAGGAAGAACACTGAAGCTTTCTTT. V usage is TRBV29-1 and J usage is TRBJ1-1; TRBD1 matches 7 bases. CDR3 size: 13 residues. Trimming removed 6 bases from V and 1 base from J; junction bases left unmatched: 5. The germline gives CDR1 SQVTM, CDR2 ANQGSEA.

Comments on this clone: One junction end disagrees with the germline gene, perhaps due to a read error. The chain couples TRBV7-9 to TRBJ1-1; no firm D call. Germline V gene sequence: CDR1 SEHNR, CDR2 FQNEAQ (reference sequence). The CDR3 loop spans 14 amino acids. CDR3 DNA sequence: TGTTCCAGCAGTTTAAAACAAGTGAACACTGAAGCTTTCTTT. Translated, it gives CSSSLKQVNTEAFF. Filled out from reference TRBV7-9 and TRBJ1-1, the complete variable domain reads DTGVSQNPRHKITKRGQNVTFRCDPISEHNRLYWYRQTLGQGPEFLTYFQNEAQLEKSRLLSDRFSAERPKGSFSTLEIQRTEQGDSAMYLCSSSLKQVNTEAFFGQGTRLTVV.

This clone was counted between two and nine times. This chain uses TRBV5-1 with TRBJ1-1; D possibly corresponds to TRBD1 (5 bases). Trimming cost V 4 bases and J 2 bases, with 12 bases left between them. This CDR3 comprises 14 residues. In germline, CDR1 is SGHRS, CDR2 YFSETQ. CDR3 region: CASSTQGQNTEAFF. DNA for the CDR3: TGCGCCAGCAGCACTCAGGGTCAAAACACTGAAGCTTTCTTT. Combining the CDR3 with reference TRBV5-1 and TRBJ1-1 gives the whole variable domain KAGVTQTPRYLIKTRGQQVTLSCSPISGHRSVSWYQQTPGQGLQFLFEYFSETQRNKGNFPGRFSGRQFSNSRSEMNVSTLELGDSALYLCASSTQGQNTEAFFGQGTRLTVV.

The chain uses TRBV5-8 and TRBJ2-1, with unresolved D. Trimming cost V 2 bases and J 10 bases, with 13 bases left between them. Germline V gives CDR1 SGHTS, CDR2 YDEGEE. CDR3 size: 13 residues. The chain's CDR3 is CASSFSGFWEQFF. For the CDR3, the DNA is TGTGCCAGCAGCTTTTCAGGTTTTTGGGAGCAGTTCTTC. Using reference TRBV5-8 and TRBJ2-1 for the parts outside the CDR3, the full variable domain is EAGVTQSPTHLIKTRGQQATLRCSPISGHTSVYWYQQALGLGLQFLLWYDEGEERNRGNFPPRFSGRQFPNYSSELNVNALELEDSALYLCASSFSGFWEQFFGPGTRLTVL.

The rearrangement links TRBV6-5 to TRBJ2-7; 8 nucleotides match TRBD1. The V gene's germline CDR1 is MNHEY and CDR2 SVGAGI. V lost 4 bases to trimming and J lost 10 bases; unmatched junction nucleotides: 9. This CDR3 has 13 amino acids. CDR3 coding DNA: TGTGCCAGCAGTTCCGGACAGGGTATCACTCAGTACTTC. The encoded protein is CASSSGQGITQYF.

This clone appeared a single time. V and J are TRBV13 and TRBJ2-1; 9 bases match TRBD2. The CDR3 has 16 amino acids. J was trimmed by 7 bases and V by 6 bases; bases with no gene match: 13. Germline CDR1 reads PRHDT; CDR2 reads FYEKMQ (reference sequence). The chain's CDR3 is CASSLYRLAELNEQFF. In DNA, the CDR3 is TGTGCCAGCAGTCTTTACCGACTAGCGGAGCTTAATGAGCAGTTCTTC.

The chain links TRBV2 to TRBJ2-1; TRBD2 matches at 9 bases. CDR1 SNHLY and CDR2 FYNNEI come from the germline V gene. The CDR3 spans 16 residues. V gave up 0 bases and J gave up 6 bases; unmatched junction bases: 6. The CDR3 sequence: CASSEAWLAGINEQFF. Here the CDR3 DNA reads TGTGCCAGCAGTGAAGCCTGGCTAGCGGGGATCAATGAGCAGTTCTTC.

The chain employs TRBV2 and TRBJ1-1; 11 nucleotides agree with TRBD1. Germline V gene sequence: CDR1 SNHLY, CDR2 FYNNEI. The CDR3 extends over 18 amino acids. After removal of 6 bases from V and 0 bases from J, the junction contained 12 bases not matched to a gene. CDR3 region: CASSVRGQGGNMNTEAFF. CDR3 coding DNA: TGTGCCAGCAGCGTAAGGGGACAGGGGGGGAATATGAACACTGAAGCTTTCTTT.

The rearrangement joins TRBV28 to TRBJ2-1; D is ambiguous. V lost 10 bases and J lost 10, with 17 bases in between. The CDR3 is made up of 12 amino acids. Germline lookup yields CDR1 MDHEN and CDR2 SYDVKM. The CDR3 protein is CATTENPGEQFF. DNA for the CDR3: TGTGCCACCACAGAGAACCCTGGAGAGCAGTTCTTC. Variable domain in full (rest from reference TRBV28 and TRBJ2-1): DVKVTQSSRYLVKRTGEKVFLECVQDMDHENMFWYRQDPGLGLRLIYFSYDVKMKEKGDIPEGYSVSREKKERFSLILESASTNQTSMYLCATTENPGEQFFGPGTRLTVL.

The chain joins TRBV7-2 to TRBJ2-7; TRBD2 agrees at 8 bases. V was pared by 5 bases and J by 5 bases, with 5 bases of the junction left unmatched. The CDR3 consists of 13 residues. Germline CDR1 reads SGHTA; CDR2 reads FQGNSA. The CDR3 sequence: CASSMGLGDEQYF. Written as DNA, the CDR3 is TGTGCCAGCAGCATGGGACTAGGTGACGAGCAGTACTTC. Looking up the rest from reference TRBV7-2 and TRBJ2-7 gives the full variable domain: GAGVSQSPSNKVTEKGKDVELRCDPISGHTALYWYRQSLGQGLEFLIYFQGNSAPDKSGLPSDRFSAERTGGSVSTLTIQRTQQEDSAVYLCASSMGLGDEQYFGPGTRLTVT.

The chain carries TRBV27 and TRBJ2-1, with D possibly matching TRBD2 (5 bases). Germline V lookup: CDR1 MNHEY, CDR2 SMNVEV (reference sequence). V lost 3 bases and J 6 bases, leaving 9 bases between the germline ends. The CDR3 is 13 residues long. The CDR3 nucleotides read TGTGCCAGCAGTTTCGGACTGATCAATGAGCAGTTCTTC. This encodes CASSFGLINEQFF.